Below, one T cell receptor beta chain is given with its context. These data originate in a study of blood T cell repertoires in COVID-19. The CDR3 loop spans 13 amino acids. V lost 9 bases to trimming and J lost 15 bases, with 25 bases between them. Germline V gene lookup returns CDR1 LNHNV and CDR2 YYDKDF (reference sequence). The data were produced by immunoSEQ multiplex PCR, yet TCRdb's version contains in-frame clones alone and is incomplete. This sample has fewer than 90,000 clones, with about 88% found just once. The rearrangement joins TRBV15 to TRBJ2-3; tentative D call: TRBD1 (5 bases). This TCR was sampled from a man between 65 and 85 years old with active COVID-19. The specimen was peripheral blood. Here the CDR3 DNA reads TGTGCCACAGGACCCTCCGTGGGGCGGCCCGGATATTTT. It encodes CATGPSVGRPGYF. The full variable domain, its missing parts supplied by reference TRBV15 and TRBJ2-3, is DAMVIQNPRYQVTQFGKPVTLSCSQTLNHNVMYWYQQKSSQAPKLLFHYYDKDFNNEADTPDNFQSRRPNTSFCFLDIRSPGLGDTAMYLCATGPSVGRPGYFGPGTRLTVL.